This T cell receptor beta chain was identified during a study of graft-versus-host responses after intestinal transplantation. A word on this clone: Its antigen is still unknown.

Study-wide results and caveats: Association was observed between peak circulating GvH clone levels and early post-transplant HvG declines. The presence of high graft-versus-host to host-versus-graft clonal ratios in allografts characterized patients with graft-donor T cell macrochimerism.

CDR3 length: 17 residues. Trimming cost V 5 bases and J 7 bases; bases outside gene matches: 13. Germline assignment: CDR1 SGHAT and CDR2 FQNNGV. Profiled with immunoSEQ multiplex PCR; TCRdb holds only in-frame clones, not every one. The data contain roughly 100,000 clones, approximately 93% of them singletons. The specimen was unstimulated CD8+ T cells sorted from spleen or lymph node cells, collected before intestinal transplant. The receptor was isolated from a human donor who received an intestinal transplant. J is TRBJ2-1 and V is TRBV11-2, with TRBD2 identical over 11 bases. The chain's CDR3 is CASSPGGSGGVENEQFF. The CDR3 bases are TGTGCCAGCAGCCCCGGGGGTAGCGGGGGGGTAGAGAATGAGCAGTTCTTC.